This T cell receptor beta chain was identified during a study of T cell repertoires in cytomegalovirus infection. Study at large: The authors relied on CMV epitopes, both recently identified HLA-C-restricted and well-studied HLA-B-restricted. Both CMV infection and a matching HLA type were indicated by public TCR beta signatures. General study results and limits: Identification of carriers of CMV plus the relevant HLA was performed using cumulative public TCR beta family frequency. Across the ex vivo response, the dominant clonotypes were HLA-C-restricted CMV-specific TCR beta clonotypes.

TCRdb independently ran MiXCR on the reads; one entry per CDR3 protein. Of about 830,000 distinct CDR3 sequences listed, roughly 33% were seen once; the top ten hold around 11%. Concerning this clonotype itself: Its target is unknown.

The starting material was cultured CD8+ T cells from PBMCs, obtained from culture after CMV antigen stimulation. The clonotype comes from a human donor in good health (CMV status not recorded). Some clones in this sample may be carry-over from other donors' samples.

The CDR3 DNA reads TGCGCCAGCAGCCAGACAGGGAATCGCTACACCTTC. This encodes CASSQTGNRYTF. The chain carries TRBV4-1 and TRBJ1-2, with 7 bases identical to TRBD1. Losses at the gene ends were 3 bases for V and 9 bases for J; bases not matched to a gene: 4. The CDR3 is 12 residues long. Looked up from germline, CDR1 is MGHRA and CDR2 is YSYEKL.